This T cell receptor beta chain was captured in a study of blood T cell repertoires in COVID-19. About the research overall: Samples taken during acute and convalescent COVID-19 were collected in the United States, Italy and Spain.

Per the original methods: Amplification with reference gene primers provided the estimates of nucleated cell counts. Generated by immunoSEQ multiplex PCR, the TCRdb table keeps only in-frame clones and is missing some. D and trimming were read from the DNA, whereas the V and J calls and clone size are those reported in that table. The top ten clones hold roughly two thirds of a sample with 19,000 or so clones, 65% to 90% of them seen once. Germline CDR1 and CDR2: LGHDT and YNNKEL (reference sequence). The V gene end was trimmed by 4 bases and the J gene end by 3 bases; junction bases not matched to a gene: 9. This CDR3 has 15 amino acids.

The TCR was taken from a man older than 75 with acute or convalescent COVID-19. The material sequenced was peripheral blood. This chain connects TRBV3-1 (or the pseudogene TRBV3-2) to TRBJ2-7; TRBD1 aligns across 7 bases. The CDR3 DNA reads as TGTGCCAGCAGCCCCACCGGGACAGTTTACTACGAGCAGTACTTC. Encoded protein: CASSPTGTVYYEQYF.